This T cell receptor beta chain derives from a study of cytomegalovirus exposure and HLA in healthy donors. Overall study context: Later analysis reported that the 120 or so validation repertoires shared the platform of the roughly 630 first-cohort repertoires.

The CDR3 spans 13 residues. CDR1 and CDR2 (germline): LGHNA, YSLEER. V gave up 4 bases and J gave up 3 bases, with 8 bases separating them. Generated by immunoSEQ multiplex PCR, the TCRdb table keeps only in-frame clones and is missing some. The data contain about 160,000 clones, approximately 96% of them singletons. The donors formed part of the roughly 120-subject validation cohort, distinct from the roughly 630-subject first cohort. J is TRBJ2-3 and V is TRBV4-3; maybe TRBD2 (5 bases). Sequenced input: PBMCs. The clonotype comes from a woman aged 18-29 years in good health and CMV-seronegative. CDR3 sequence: CASSRIATDTQYF. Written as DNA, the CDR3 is TGCGCCAGCAGCCGGATAGCGACAGATACGCAGTATTTT.